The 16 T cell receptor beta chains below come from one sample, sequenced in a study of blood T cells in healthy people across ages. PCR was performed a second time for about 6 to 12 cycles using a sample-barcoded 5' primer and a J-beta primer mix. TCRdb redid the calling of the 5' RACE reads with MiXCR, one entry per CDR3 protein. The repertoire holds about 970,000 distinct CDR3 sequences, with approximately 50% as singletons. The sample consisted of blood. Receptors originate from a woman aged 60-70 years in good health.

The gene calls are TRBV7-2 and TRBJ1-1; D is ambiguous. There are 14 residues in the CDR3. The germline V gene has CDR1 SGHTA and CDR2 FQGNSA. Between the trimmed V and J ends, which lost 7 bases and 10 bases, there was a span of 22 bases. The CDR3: CASTVSQRAAGAFF. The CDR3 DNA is TGTGCCAGCACCGTCTCCCAAAGGGCGGCAGGAGCTTTCTTT.

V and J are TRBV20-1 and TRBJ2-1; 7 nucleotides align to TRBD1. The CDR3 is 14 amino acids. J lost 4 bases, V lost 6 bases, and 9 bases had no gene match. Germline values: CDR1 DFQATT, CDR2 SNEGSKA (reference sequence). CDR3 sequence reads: CSAPTGINYNEQFF. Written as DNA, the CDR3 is TGCAGTGCCCCGACAGGGATTAATTACAATGAGCAGTTCTTC.

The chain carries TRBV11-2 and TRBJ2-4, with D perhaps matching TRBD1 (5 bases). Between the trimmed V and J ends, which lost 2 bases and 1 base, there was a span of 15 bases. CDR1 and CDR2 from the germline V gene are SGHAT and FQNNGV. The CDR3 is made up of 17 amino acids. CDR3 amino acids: CASSLRWLPGAKNIQYF. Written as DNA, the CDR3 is TGTGCCAGCAGCTTACGGTGGCTCCCAGGGGCCAAAAACATTCAGTACTTC.

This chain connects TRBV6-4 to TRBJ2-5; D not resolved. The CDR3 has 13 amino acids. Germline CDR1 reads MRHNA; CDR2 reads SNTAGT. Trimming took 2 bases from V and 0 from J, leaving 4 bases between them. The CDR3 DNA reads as TGTGCCAGCAGTGACGTCTACCAAGAGACCCAGTACTTC. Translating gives CASSDVYQETQYF.

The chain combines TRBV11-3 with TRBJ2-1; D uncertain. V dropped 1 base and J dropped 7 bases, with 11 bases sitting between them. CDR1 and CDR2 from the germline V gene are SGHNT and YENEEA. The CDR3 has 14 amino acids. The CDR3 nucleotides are TGTGCCAGCAGCTTAGGTCCCAGTACTAATGAGCAGTTCTTC. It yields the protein CASSLGPSTNEQFF.

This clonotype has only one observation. The CDR3 DNA follows: TGTGCCAGCAGCGTAGACCCCGGGACAGAGAACACTGAAGCTTTCTTT. Protein sequence: CASSVDPGTENTEAFF. The rearrangement joins TRBV9 to TRBJ1-1; 7 nucleotides agree with TRBD1. J gave up 1 base and V 0 bases, and 6 bases lay outside the gene matches. The CDR3 has 16 amino acids. Germline CDR1 reads SGDLS; CDR2 reads YYNGEE.

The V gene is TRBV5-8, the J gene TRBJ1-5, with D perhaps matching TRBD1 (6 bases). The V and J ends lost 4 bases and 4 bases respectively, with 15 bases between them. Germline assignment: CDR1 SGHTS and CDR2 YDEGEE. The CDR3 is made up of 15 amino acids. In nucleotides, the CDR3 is TGTGCCAGCAGCAGGGCATCGACAGGAAATCAGCCCCAGCATTTT. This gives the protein CASSRASTGNQPQHF.

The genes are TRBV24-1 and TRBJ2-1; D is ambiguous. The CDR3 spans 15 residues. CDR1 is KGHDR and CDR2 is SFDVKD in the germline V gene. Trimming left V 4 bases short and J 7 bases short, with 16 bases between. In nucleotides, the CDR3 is TGTGCCACCAGTGAACCGGTGGGTTTGCGGAATGAGCAGTTCTTC. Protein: CATSEPVGLRNEQFF.

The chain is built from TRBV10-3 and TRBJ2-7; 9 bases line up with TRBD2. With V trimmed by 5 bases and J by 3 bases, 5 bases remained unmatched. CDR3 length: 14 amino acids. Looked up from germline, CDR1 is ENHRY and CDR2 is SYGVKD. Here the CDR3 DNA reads TGTGCCATCAGTCAGACTAGCGGAAGCTACGAGCAGTACTTC. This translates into CAISQTSGSYEQYF.

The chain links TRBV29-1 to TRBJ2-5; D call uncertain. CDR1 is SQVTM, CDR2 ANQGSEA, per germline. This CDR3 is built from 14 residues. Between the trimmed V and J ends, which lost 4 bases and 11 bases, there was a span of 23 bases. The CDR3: CSVGIVGRQNEQYF. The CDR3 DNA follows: TGCAGCGTTGGAATAGTGGGAAGGCAGAATGAGCAGTACTTC.

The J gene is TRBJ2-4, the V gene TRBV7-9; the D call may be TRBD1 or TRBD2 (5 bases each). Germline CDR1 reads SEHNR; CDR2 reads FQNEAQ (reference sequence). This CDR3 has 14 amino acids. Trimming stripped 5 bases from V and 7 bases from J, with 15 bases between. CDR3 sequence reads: CASSVDLQVNIQYF. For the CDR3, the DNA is TGTGCCAGCAGCGTGGACTTACAGGTCAACATTCAGTACTTC.

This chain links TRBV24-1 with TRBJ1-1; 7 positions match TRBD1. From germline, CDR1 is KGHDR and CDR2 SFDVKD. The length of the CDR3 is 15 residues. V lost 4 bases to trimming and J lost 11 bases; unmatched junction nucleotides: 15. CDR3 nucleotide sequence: TGTGCCACCAGTGACGCTAGGGACAGCCTCGGAGCGGCTTTCTTT. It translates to CATSDARDSLGAAFF.

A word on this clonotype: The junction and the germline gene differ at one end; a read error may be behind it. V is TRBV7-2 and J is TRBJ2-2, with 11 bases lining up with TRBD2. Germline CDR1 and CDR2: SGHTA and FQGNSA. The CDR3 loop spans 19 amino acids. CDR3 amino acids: CPSSRKYLKTSGSVGELFF. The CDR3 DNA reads TGTCCCAGCAGCCGGAAATACCTGAAAACTAGCGGGAGCGTAGGGGAGCTGTTTTTT.

The CDR3 loop reads CASSGTGTGRETQYF. The DNA of the CDR3 is TGTGCCAGCAGTGGAACCGGGACAGGGAGGGAGACCCAGTACTTC. V gene TRBV6-1 combines with J gene TRBJ2-5; TRBD1 matches 9 bases. Germline CDR1 is MNHNS and CDR2 is SASEGT. The V and J ends lost 4 bases and 5 bases, in that order; junction bases with no gene match: 8. The CDR3 length is 15 residues.

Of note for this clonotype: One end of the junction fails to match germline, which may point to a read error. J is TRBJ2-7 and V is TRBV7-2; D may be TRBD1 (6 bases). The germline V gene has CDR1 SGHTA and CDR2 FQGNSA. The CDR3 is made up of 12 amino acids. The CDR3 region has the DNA TGTGCCAGCAGCTCACCGATGGGGGCATGGGACTTC. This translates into CASSSPMGAWDF.

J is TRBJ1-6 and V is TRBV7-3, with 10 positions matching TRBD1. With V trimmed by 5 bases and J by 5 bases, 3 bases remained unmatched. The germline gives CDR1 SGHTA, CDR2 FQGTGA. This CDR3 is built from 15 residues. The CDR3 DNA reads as TGTGCCAGCAGCACGGGACAGGGGAATAATTCACCCCTCCACTTT. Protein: CASSTGQGNNSPLHF.